Below, 30 T cell receptor beta chains from the same sample are listed, as sequenced in a study of cytomegalovirus exposure and HLA in healthy donors. PCR used 60 Vbeta primers and 13 Jbeta primers. Sequencing used immunoSEQ multiplex PCR; TCRdb keeps in-frame clones, though not all of them. This sample has some 130,000 clones, with less than 85% found just once. The specimen sequenced was PBMCs. These receptors all come from a man aged 40-50 years in good health and CMV-seronegative.

The rearrangement joins TRBV5-1 to TRBJ2-7; D may be TRBD2 (6 bases). The V end was cut by 0 bases, the J end by 2 bases, with 12 bases between. Per germline, CDR1 SGHRS and CDR2 YFSETQ. The CDR3 totals 15 residues. CDR3 coding DNA: TGCGCCAGCAGCTTGGGCGGGACGGCCCCCTACGAGCAGTACTTC. Translating gives CASSLGGTAPYEQYF.

The chain carries TRBV28 and TRBJ2-7, with TRBD2 as a possible D gene (6 bases). This CDR3 is built from 15 residues. The germline gives CDR1 MDHEN, CDR2 SYDVKM. Trimming removed 3 bases from V and 1 base from J, with 13 bases in between. Here the CDR3 reads CASSFAGTGSYEQYF. As DNA, the CDR3 is TGTGCCAGCAGTTTCGCGGGGACCGGTTCCTACGAGCAGTACTTC.

V and J are TRBV10-3 and TRBJ1-2; D is ambiguous. The CDR3 is 13 residues long. V lost 10 bases, J lost 5 bases, and 17 bases lay in between. Germline CDR1 reads ENHRY; CDR2 reads SYGVKD. CDR3 DNA sequence: TGTGCCACGGGGAGAGAGGAGACTTATGGCTACACCTTC. This codes for CATGREETYGYTF.

The rearrangement joins TRBV13 to TRBJ2-1, with 10 positions matching TRBD2. The CDR3 length is 16 residues. Trimming cost V 3 bases and J 5 bases; bases outside gene matches: 7. Germline assignment: CDR1 PRHDT and CDR2 FYEKMQ (reference sequence). The CDR3 protein is CASSFSGTSANNEQFF. The CDR3 DNA follows: TGTGCCAGCAGCTTTTCCGGGACTAGCGCTAACAATGAGCAGTTCTTC.

The V call is TRBV30, the J call TRBJ1-5; no definite D call. Trimming removed 1 base at V and 5 bases at J, with 12 bases between. This CDR3 region has 14 residues. Germline CDR1 reads GTSNPN; CDR2 reads SVGIG (reference sequence). The CDR3 nucleotides are TGTGCCTGGAGTGGGACTTTGGCCGATCAGCCCCAGCATTTT. This sequence encodes CAWSGTLADQPQHF.

The chain is built from TRBV4-1 and TRBJ2-7; 7 nucleotides agree with TRBD1. Unmatched junction bases numbered 7, after V lost 5 bases and J lost 3 bases. Germline V gives CDR1 MGHRA, CDR2 YSYEKL. There are 14 residues in the CDR3. This CDR3 is CASSSTGTVYEQYF. In nucleotides, the CDR3 is TGCGCCAGCAGCTCAACCGGGACAGTCTACGAGCAGTACTTC.

A remark on this clone: Other DNA sequences of this sample code for an identical CDR3. V usage is TRBV2 and J usage is TRBJ2-1; D gene unclear. Germline CDR1 SNHLY, CDR2 FYNNEI. CDR3 length equals 11 residues. V was pared by 6 bases and J by 4 bases, with 4 bases between. The CDR3 region has the DNA TGTGCCAGCAGCCCATACAATGAGCAGTTCTTC. This translates into CASSPYNEQFF.

The V call is TRBV28, the J call TRBJ2-7, with D unclear. There are 13 residues in the CDR3. In germline, CDR1 is MDHEN, CDR2 SYDVKM. V shed 5 bases and J shed 0 bases, with 8 bases lying between them. The CDR3 protein is CASSPDISYEQYF. CDR3 in DNA: TGTGCCAGCAGTCCAGACATCTCCTACGAGCAGTACTTC.

The chain uses TRBV6-6 and TRBJ2-7; a possible D gene is TRBD2 (6 bases). CDR3 size: 15 residues. Trimming took 2 bases from V and 4 from J, leaving 15 bases between them. Germline loops: CDR1 MNHNY, CDR2 SVGAGI (reference sequence). The CDR3 protein is CASSYDPDGGYEQYF. The DNA for the CDR3 is TGTGCCAGCAGTTACGACCCGGACGGGGGTTACGAGCAGTACTTC.

The chain uses TRBV7-2 and TRBJ1-2, with 10 nucleotides matching TRBD1. Germline V CDR1 and CDR2: SGHTA, FQGNSA. V shed 5 bases, J shed 4 bases, and the junction held 7 bases outside the gene matches. The CDR3 sequence is 15 residues long. The CDR3 nucleotides read TGTGCCAGCAGCCAGGACAGGGGGAAGGGCTATGGCTACACCTTC. This encodes CASSQDRGKGYGYTF.

This chain joins TRBV9 and TRBJ1-2; D uncertain. This CDR3 has 15 amino acids. CDR1 is SGDLS and CDR2 is YYNGEE in the germline V gene. The V end was cut by 3 bases, the J end by 4 bases, with 16 bases between. This CDR3 is CASSGTAGSGYGYTF. Here the CDR3 DNA reads TGTGCCAGCAGCGGGACCGCGGGGAGCGGCTATGGCTACACCTTC. The entire variable domain, with the rest obtained from reference TRBV9 and TRBJ1-2, is as follows: DSGVTQTPKHLITATGQRVTLRCSPRSGDLSVYWYQQSLDQGLQFLIQYYNGEERAKGNILERFSAQQFPDLHSELNLSSLELGDSALYFCASSGTAGSGYGYTFGSGTRLTVV.

V and J are TRBV7-2 and TRBJ1-2, with 7 positions matching TRBD1. The CDR3 sequence is 14 residues long. Looked up from germline, CDR1 is SGHTA and CDR2 is FQGNSA. Trimming cost V 5 bases and J 2 bases; bases outside gene matches: 5. The DNA of the CDR3 is TGTGCCAGCAGCCCCGACAGGGAGAACTATGGCTACACCTTC. This gives the protein CASSPDRENYGYTF.

The chain employs TRBV28 and TRBJ2-7, with 10 bases matching TRBD1. Unmatched junction bases numbered 17, after V lost 3 bases and J lost 0 bases. The CDR3 is 20 amino acids. Looked up from germline, CDR1 is MDHEN and CDR2 is SYDVKM. CDR3 DNA sequence: TGTGCCAGCAGTTTGCCCACACGGGACAGGGGTTTCCCTTCCTCCTACGAGCAGTACTTC. Translating gives CASSLPTRDRGFPSSYEQYF.

The chain has TRBV5-1 and TRBJ1-1; D is undetermined. V lost 0 bases, J lost 10 bases, and 13 bases lay in between. The CDR3 is 13 amino acids. Germline values: CDR1 SGHRS, CDR2 YFSETQ. CDR3 coding DNA: TGCGCCAGCAGCTTGGACCCCCGGGGAGGAGCTTTCTTT. Its translation: CASSLDPRGGAFF.

This chain uses TRBV5-6 with TRBJ2-2, with TRBD2 as a possible D gene (7 bases). Germline lookup yields CDR1 SGHDT and CDR2 YYEEEE. CDR3 size: 19 residues. Between the trimmed V and J ends, which lost 2 bases and 5 bases, there was a span of 25 bases. The CDR3 DNA reads TGTGCCAGCAGCTTCTCTCCCCCTCGGGGGGCATTTTCGACCGGGGAGCTGTTTTTT. As protein: CASSFSPPRGAFSTGELFF.

This chain joins TRBV19 and TRBJ1-5; D remains ambiguous. The germline V and J ends were trimmed by 2 bases and 3 bases, with 5 bases remaining between them. The CDR3 totals 13 residues. Germline loops: CDR1 LNHDA, CDR2 SQIVND (reference sequence). The CDR3 sequence is CASSITYNQPQHF. In nucleotides, the CDR3 is TGTGCCAGTAGTATAACTTACAATCAGCCCCAGCATTTT.

The chain is built from TRBV5-1 and TRBJ2-7, with D possibly matching TRBD1 (5 bases). Trimming removed 5 bases at V and 4 bases at J, with 16 bases between. Germline V lookup: CDR1 SGHRS, CDR2 YFSETQ. CDR3 length: 14 amino acids. This CDR3 is CASRTDTSTYEQYF. The CDR3 region has the DNA TGCGCCAGCAGGACGGACACAAGCACTTACGAGCAGTACTTC. The variable domain in full, with the rest retrieved from reference TRBV5-1 and TRBJ2-7, is KAGVTQTPRYLIKTRGQQVTLSCSPISGHRSVSWYQQTPGQGLQFLFEYFSETQRNKGNFPGRFSGRQFSNSRSEMNVSTLELGDSALYLCASRTDTSTYEQYFGPGTRLTVT.

This chain joins TRBV7-9 and TRBJ1-1, with 7 bases identical to TRBD1. Germline CDR1 SEHNR, CDR2 FQNEAQ (reference sequence). V lost 6 bases to trimming and J lost 1 base; unmatched junction nucleotides: 5. This CDR3 is 14 amino acids long. The chain's CDR3 is CASRTGQENTEAFF. CDR3 bases: TGTGCCAGCAGAACCGGACAGGAGAACACTGAAGCTTTCTTT.

This chain connects TRBV30 to TRBJ2-7; maybe TRBD1 (5 bases). CDR1 and CDR2 (germline): GTSNPN, SVGIG (reference sequence). CDR3 length: 13 amino acids. Trimming took off 5 bases at V and 6 bases at J, with 17 bases between the two ends. CDR3 sequence: CAWQKGQGGEQYF. CDR3 nucleotides: TGTGCCTGGCAAAAGGGGCAGGGTGGCGAGCAGTACTTC. The entire variable domain, with the rest obtained from reference TRBV30 and TRBJ2-7, is as follows: SQTIHQWPATLVQPVGSPLSLECTVEGTSNPNLYWYRQAAGRGLQLLFYSVGIGQISSEVPQNLSASRPQDRQFILSSKKLLLSDSGFYLCAWQKGQGGEQYFGPGTRLTVT.

DNA for the CDR3: TGCAGCGCCGCCCGGGACAGGGGAAGCTACACCTTC. Protein: CSAARDRGSYTF. The chain recombines TRBV29-1 with TRBJ1-2; TRBD1 matches at 10 bases. Germline loops: CDR1 SQVTM, CDR2 ANQGSEA. J lost 9 bases, V lost 7 bases, and 8 bases had no gene match. The CDR3 has 12 amino acids.

The table lists this clone with a count of one. This chain uses TRBV30 with TRBJ2-5; 8 bases fit TRBD2. Germline CDR1 GTSNPN, CDR2 SVGIG (reference sequence). The CDR3 extends over 13 amino acids. Trimming cost V 8 bases and J 5 bases; bases outside gene matches: 10. DNA of the CDR3: TGTGCCGGGACTAGAGCCCCCCGGGAGACCCAGTACTTC. It yields the protein CAGTRAPRETQYF.

This clone was counted a few times. The chain has TRBV5-1 and TRBJ2-2; 11 positions match TRBD2. V lost 7 bases, J lost 3 bases, and 5 bases stayed unmatched. Germline CDR1 SGHRS, CDR2 YFSETQ. The CDR3 is made up of 15 amino acids. The CDR3 DNA reads TGCGCCAGCGGATTTAGCGGGAGGGACACCGGGGAGCTGTTTTTT. It specifies CASGFSGRDTGELFF.

The CDR3 reads CASRSTGSNQPQHF. For the CDR3, the DNA is TGTGCCAGCAGGTCCACAGGGTCCAATCAGCCCCAGCATTTT. This chain links TRBV27 with TRBJ1-5, with D tentatively TRBD1 (6 bases). Per germline, CDR1 MNHEY and CDR2 SMNVEV (reference sequence). The CDR3 is 14 residues long. Trimming shortened V by 6 bases and J by 3 bases, and 12 bases separated the two germline ends.

The chain employs TRBV5-6 and TRBJ2-1; 11 bases match TRBD2. The CDR3 is 18 residues long. Losses at the gene ends were 5 bases for V and 5 bases for J; bases not matched to a gene: 15. The V gene's germline CDR1 is SGHDT and CDR2 YYEEEE. The CDR3 sequence is CASSRSGGGQPRDNEQFF. CDR3 nucleotides: TGTGCCAGCAGTCGTAGCGGGGGGGGCCAACCAAGGGACAATGAGCAGTTCTTC.

This chain joins TRBV18 and TRBJ2-3; the match to TRBD2 covers 11 bases. J gave up 4 bases and V 3 bases, and 6 bases lay outside the gene matches. Germline lookup yields CDR1 KGHSH and CDR2 LQKENI. CDR3 length: 16 residues. DNA of the CDR3: TGTGCCAGCTCACCGGGTTTAGCGGGGGGGCCAGATACGCAGTATTTT. Translated: CASSPGLAGGPDTQYF. The whole variable domain, remainder taken from reference TRBV18 and TRBJ2-3, is NAGVMQNPRHLVRRRGQEARLRCSPMKGHSHVYWYRQLPEEGLKFMVYLQKENIIDESGMPKERFSAEFPKEGPSILRIQQVVRGDSAAYFCASSPGLAGGPDTQYFGPGTRLTVL.

The chain has TRBV5-4 and TRBJ1-1, with 8 bases that match TRBD1. Germline assignment: CDR1 SGHNT and CDR2 YYREEE (reference sequence). This CDR3 comprises 15 residues. After removal of 1 base from V and 8 bases from J, the junction contained 10 bases not matched to a gene. The CDR3 DNA follows: TGTGCCAGCAGCTTGCCTCCCGGACAGGGCGGGGAAGCTTTCTTT. Amino acids: CASSLPPGQGGEAFF.

This chain uses TRBV2 with TRBJ2-2, with TRBD1 as a possible D gene (5 bases). The CDR3 contains 15 residues. In germline, CDR1 is SNHLY, CDR2 FYNNEI. V was shortened by 9 bases and J by 3 bases, with 17 bases between the two germline ends. Written as DNA, the CDR3 is TGTGCCAGTTCCGGTGTGGCAGGGTACACCGGGGAGCTGTTTTTT. Its protein product is CASSGVAGYTGELFF.

This clone came up once. The chain recombines TRBV5-1 with TRBJ1-1, with D tentatively TRBD1 (6 bases). Germline V gives CDR1 SGHRS, CDR2 YFSETQ. V was shortened by 0 bases and J by 5 bases, with 14 bases between the two germline ends. There are 15 residues in the CDR3. The CDR3 DNA sequence: TGCGCCAGCAGCTTGGGGGGGACAACGTGGACTGAAGCTTTCTTT. It encodes CASSLGGTTWTEAFF.

This clone was observed a handful of times. The chain recombines TRBV28 with TRBJ2-7; the match to TRBD1 covers 8 bases. J lost 6 bases, V lost 6 bases, and 10 bases had no gene match. Looked up from germline, CDR1 is MDHEN and CDR2 is SYDVKM. The CDR3 spans 14 residues. The CDR3, as DNA: TGTGCCAGCAGCCCCCCGGGCAGGGGGCGCGAGCAGTACTTC. Amino acids: CASSPPGRGREQYF.

The chain employs TRBV20-1 and TRBJ1-2, with a tentative D call TRBD1 (5 bases). The V end lost 3 bases, the J end lost 6 bases, and 8 bases lay between the germline ends. The CDR3 consists of 11 residues. Germline V gene sequence: CDR1 DFQATT, CDR2 SNEGSKA (reference sequence). CDR3 sequence reads: CSARGGDGYTF. CDR3 DNA: TGCAGTGCTAGGGGGGGGGATGGCTACACCTTC.